This TCR beta chain was captured in a study of T-cell memory formation after mild COVID-19. Study-level background: TCR clustering was largely donor specific.

TCRdb used MiXCR to reprocess the 5' RACE reads, holding one entry per CDR3 protein. The repertoire holds some 350,000 distinct CDR3 sequences, around 13% seen once, with about a fifth in the top ten. Overall study results and limits: Pre-infection memory carried some responding clones, suggesting that cross-reactive memory joined. Clones that contracted from day 15 to 85 had balanced CD4/CD8; later expanders were CD4+ biased. Contracting CD4+ clones lay largely in CM and EM, with CD8+ ones residing in EMRA.

Trimming took off 5 bases at V and 2 bases at J, with 4 bases between the two ends. Looked up from germline, CDR1 is MNHEY and CDR2 is SVGAGI. The CDR3 contains 11 residues. This clonotype was picked up a small number of times. Its cognate antigen is unknown. The TCR sequence derives from a man aged 18 to 29 who had mild COVID-19 (a few samples of this study predate the infection). Cell type and time point are not known. The sequenced sample consisted of PBMCs or a T cell subset sorted from them (not recorded which). V is TRBV6-5 and J is TRBJ2-7; unclear D gene. As DNA, the CDR3 is TGTGCCAGCAGTACACCCTACGAGCAGTACTTC. Amino acid sequence: CASSTPYEQYF.